The clone carrying this T cell receptor beta chain was picked up one time. This specimen comes from a study of cytomegalovirus exposure and HLA in healthy donors. PCR primers comprised 60 Vbeta and 13 Jbeta primers. Generated by immunoSEQ multiplex PCR, the TCRdb table keeps only in-frame clones and is missing some. The sample has about 210,000 clones, about 76% seen once. CDR3 size: 15 residues. CDR1 and CDR2 from the germline V gene are MGHDK and SYGVNS. Trimming left V 2 bases short and J 2 bases short, with 12 bases between. The source is a male donor in good health and CMV-seropositive. V usage is TRBV25-1 and J usage is TRBJ2-5; tentatively, D is TRBD1 (5 bases). Material for sequencing was PBMCs. CDR3 sequence (DNA): TGTGCCAGCAGTGAAGAAGTGGGGCAACAAGAGACCCAGTACTTC. It yields the protein CASSEEVGQQETQYF.